This note documents a single T cell receptor (beta chain) sequence. The record originates from a study of beta chain features in type 1 diabetes. Expressed TCRB transcripts were sequenced, since all the RNA that had been isolated was reverse transcribed. Using immunoSEQ multiplex PCR, the repertoire was profiled, and TCRdb retains in-frame clones only, with some absent. The repertoire has 15,000 to 20,000 clones, around 50% of them found once; the top ten carry approximately 0.44%. Trimming at V came to 5 bases and at J to 3 bases, leaving 1 base not matched to a gene. CDR1 is SQVTM, CDR2 ANQGSEA, per germline. The CDR3 covers 12 residues.

This clonotype originated in a man younger than 35 in good health. Sequencing was carried out using stem cell memory CD4+ T cells from blood. The V gene is TRBV29-1, the J gene TRBJ2-3; TRBD1 matches at 8 bases. CDR3: CSVRQGTDTQYF. As DNA, the CDR3 is TGCAGCGTTAGACAGGGGACAGATACGCAGTATTTT.